This TCR beta chain was identified during a study of synovial regulatory T cells in juvenile arthritis. Study outcomes and limitations: TCR diversity was lower in inflammation-associated blood Treg cells than in other blood Treg cells. iaTreg TCR repertoires were largely private across patients and partially overlapped synovial Teff and blood CPL.

Patients were aged median 11.6 years with disease lasting median 7 years. Sequencing was performed with immunoSEQ multiplex PCR; in TCRdb, only in-frame clones are kept and a portion is missing. The sample features about 9,700 clones, with just over 0.7% in its top ten. A remark on this clone: What it binds is not known.

Looked up from germline, CDR1 is MNHNY and CDR2 is SVGAGI (reference sequence). The CDR3 runs to 14 residues. No DNA is given. The sample taken for sequencing was Treg cells from blood. Sample subset: remaining (HLA-DR-negative) circulating blood Treg cells. The chain links TRBV6-6 to TRBJ1-1; without DNA, the TCRdb call of TRBD1 cannot be checked. This sequence originates from a donor aged 2-29 years with juvenile idiopathic arthritis. CDR3 sequence: CASSYWTGGTEAFF.